This T cell receptor (beta chain) was identified during a study of cytomegalovirus exposure and HLA in healthy donors. It was with 60 Vbeta and 13 Jbeta primers that the PCR ran. TCRdb's copy holds only in-frame clones and misses some; the assay was immunoSEQ multiplex PCR. Of 95,000 to 100,000 clones listed, about 80% are singletons. This CDR3 is 16 amino acids long. The germline CDR1 and CDR2 sequences are SGHVS and FQNEAQ. Losses at the gene ends were 1 base for V and 7 bases for J; bases not matched to a gene: 6. Sample: PBMCs. The rearrangement joins TRBV7-8 to TRBJ1-6; 8 bases match TRBD1. This TCR derives from a man between 40 and 49 years old in good health and CMV-seronegative. DNA of the CDR3: TGTGCCAGCAGCTTAGTTTGGGGACAGGCGAATTCACCCCTCCACTTT. Translated: CASSLVWGQANSPLHF.